The 2 T cell receptor beta chains in this list originate from one sample, sequenced in a study of T cells in Graves' hyperthyroidism and ophthalmopathy. Researchers took RNA transcripts and amplified the TCR beta CDR3 regions from them. In the first-round RT-PCR of the TCR CDR3, the HTBI primer set was used. In TCRdb, the multiplex PCR reads were re-called with MiXCR into one record per CDR3 protein. The data contain 730,000 or so distinct CDR3 sequences, under 20% of them singletons. Material for sequencing was blood. Receptor source: a woman in her 50s with Graves' hyperthyroidism that later progressed to Graves' ophthalmopathy.

The table lists this clonotype with many counts. V is TRBV30 and J is TRBJ2-7; no clear D. This CDR3 region has 11 residues. Looked up from germline, CDR1 is GTSNPN and CDR2 is SVGIG (reference sequence). Between the trimmed V and J ends, which lost 7 bases and 2 bases, there was a span of 9 bases. The CDR3 loop is CASEVAYEQYF. DNA for the CDR3: TGTGCCTCAGAGGTGGCCTACGAGCAGTACTTC.

This chain uses TRBV19 with TRBJ1-1; no definite D call. The CDR3 runs to 13 residues. V dropped 5 bases and J dropped 10 bases, with 17 bases sitting between them. CDR1 and CDR2 (germline): LNHDA, SQIVND (reference sequence). The CDR3 region has the DNA TGTGCCAGTAGTCCCTCCGGCAGGCTGGCAGCTTTCTTT. Residues: CASSPSGRLAAFF.